The rows below give T cell receptor beta chains drawn from one sample of a study of PD-1 blockade in classical Hodgkin lymphoma. The protocol was immunoSEQ multiplex PCR, while the TCRdb copy is restricted to in-frame clones and leaves out a portion. The sample consists of about 9,600 clones, approximately 90% of them appearing once. The input for sequencing was peripheral blood mononuclear cells (PBMCs), taken at baseline. The source of these receptors is a human donor with classical Hodgkin lymphoma. CDR3s include the opening cysteine and the closing phenylalanine or tryptophan. The order of the fields is clone size, V gene, D gene, J gene, CDR3 DNA, CDR3 protein. A D gene is named only where the DNA matches it firmly. Clone sizes are given selectively: once, few, many, or a class where the clone is expanded.

>.|TRBV11-2|.|TRBJ2-7
TGTGCCAGCAGCTTACAGGGACTGACCTACGAGCAGTACTTC
CASSLQGLTYEQYF
>.|TRBV5-4|TRBD2|TRBJ2-7
TGTGCCGTCGCCCCCGCATACTCTAGCGGAGGGACCTACGAGCAGTACTTC
CAVAPAYSSGGTYEQYF
>.|TRBV15|.|TRBJ1-2
TGTGCCACCAGCAGATGGGGGGGTAGGGATTATAGTGGCTACACCTTC
CATSRWGGRDYSGYTF
>once|TRBV19|TRBD1|TRBJ2-7
TGTGCCAGTAGTTCCCGGACAGGGACCTACGAGCAGTACTTC
CASSSRTGTYEQYF
>.|TRBV30|.|TRBJ1-1
TGTGCCTGGAGTGTAATTCTTACTGAAGCTTTCTTT
CAWSVILTEAFF
>.|TRBV2|.|TRBJ2-5
TGTGCCAGCAGCACCGGGGTTGGGGGGGAGACCCAGTACTTC
CASSTGVGGETQYF
>.|TRBV30|TRBD1|TRBJ2-2
TGTGCCTGGAGTGTCCCCGACAGGGACACCGGGGAGCTGTTTTTT
CAWSVPDRDTGELFF
>.|TRBV7-8|TRBD1|TRBJ2-7
TGTGCCAGCAACTTTCCCGGGACAGGGGGCCACGAGCAGTACTTC
CASNFPGTGGHEQYF
>.|TRBV11-3|.|TRBJ1-2
TGTGCCAGCAGCCTGGACGATCGGGCTGGCTACACCTTC
CASSLDDRAGYTF
>.|TRBV11-2|TRBD1|TRBJ2-2
TGTGCCAGCAGCCCCACCGACAGGGTTGGGGAGCTGTTTTTT
CASSPTDRVGELFF
>.|TRBV27|.|TRBJ2-3
TGTGCCAGCAGTACCAACAGGGAAAAGGTTACAGATACGCAGTATTTT
CASSTNREKVTDTQYF
>.|TRBV4-1|.|TRBJ2-7
TGCGCCAGCAGCCAGACCGCCTACGAGCAGTACTTC
CASSQTAYEQYF
>.|TRBV6-1|.|TRBJ2-7
TGTGCCAGCCCACAAAAGGGATCGGGGTCCTACGAGCAGTACTTC
CASPQKGSGSYEQYF
>.|TRBV30|.|TRBJ2-7
TGTGCCTGGAGTGTGGTAACGCCGGAGGGGGAGCAGTACTTC
CAWSVVTPEGEQYF
>.|TRBV2|TRBD2|TRBJ2-3
TGTGCCATCCCGGGACTAGCGGGAGGGCCTTCGGATACGCAGTATTTT
CAIPGLAGGPSDTQYF
>.|TRBV7-3|.|TRBJ2-3
TGTGCCAGCAGCCCCAGCAAGGTTGCCCTCACAGATACGCAGTATTTT
CASSPSKVALTDTQYF
>.|TRBV30|.|TRBJ2-5
TGTGCCTGGTACGACAGACTTAGCCTTCATGGGACCCAGTACTTC
CAWYDRLSLHGTQYF
>.|TRBV7-2|.|TRBJ2-5
TGTGCCAGCAGCTTAGAGGGGTGGGTGGCGACCCAGTACTTC
CASSLEGWVATQYF
>.|TRBV11-2|.|TRBJ2-7
TGTGCCAGCAGCTTACGGGGAACCTTCTCCTACGAGCAGTACTTC
CASSLRGTFSYEQYF
>.|TRBV9|.|TRBJ2-1
TGTGCCAGCAGCGCGGACTTGGTCCGTTACAATGAGCAGTTCTTC
CASSADLVRYNEQFF
>once|TRBV4-2|.|TRBJ2-2
TGTGCCAGCAGCCAGACGGACGAGAACACCGGGGAGCTGTTTTTT
CASSQTDENTGELFF
>.|TRBV19|.|TRBJ2-3
TGTGCCAGTAGTATTCAACTAGGGGCCACAGATACGCAGTATTTT
CASSIQLGATDTQYF
>.|TRBV27|.|TRBJ2-4
TGTGCCAGCAGTCTGCGCTATGTCGTGGGAGCCAAAAACATTCAGTACTTC
CASSLRYVVGAKNIQYF
>.|TRBV5-8|.|TRBJ1-5
TGTGCCAGCAGCTTCTGGAATCAGCCCCAGCATTTT
CASSFWNQPQHF
>.|TRBV28|.|TRBJ1-2
TGTGCCAGTGGGGAGGGGCCGGGCGGCTACACCTTC
CASGEGPGGYTF
>.|TRBV7-2|.|TRBJ1-1
TGTGCCAGCAACCCCGGACCGAACACTGAAGCTTTCTTT
CASNPGPNTEAFF
>.|TRBV4-1|.|TRBJ2-1
TGCGCCAGCAGCCGCGTGAGGGCTCAGAGCTCCTACAATGAGCAGTTCTTC
CASSRVRAQSSYNEQFF
>.|TRBV7-9|.|TRBJ2-2
TGTGCCAGCAGCTACTGGACAGAATACACCGGGGAGCTGTTTTTT
CASSYWTEYTGELFF
>once|TRBV27|TRBD2|TRBJ2-5
TGTGCCAGCAGACCTACTAGCGGACAGACCCAGTACTTC
CASRPTSGQTQYF
>.|TRBV4-2|TRBD2|TRBJ2-3
TGTGCCAGCAGCCAAGGGGCGGCGGGAGTCCACGCAGATACGCAGTATTTT
CASSQGAAGVHADTQYF
>once|TRBV11-3|TRBD2|TRBJ2-3
TGTGCCAGCAGCTCCCGTCGGGTAGCGGGAGGGCCATCTGATACGCAGTATTTT
CASSSRRVAGGPSDTQYF
>.|TRBV7-9|.|TRBJ1-4
TGTGCCAGCAGCTTGCAGACCATTAATGAAAAACTGTTTTTT
CASSLQTINEKLFF
>.|TRBV30|TRBD1|TRBJ2-1
TGTGCCTGGAGGAGGACCGGGACAGGGGGTGAACAGTTCTTC
CAWRRTGTGGEQFF
>.|TRBV18|.|TRBJ1-2
TGTGCCAGCTCACGCCGGGACCTCTATGGCTACACCTTC
CASSRRDLYGYTF
>once|TRBV5-1|.|TRBJ1-6
TGCGCCAGCAGCCCCAGCCCCCAGGGTGATTCACCCCTCCACTTT
CASSPSPQGDSPLHF
>.|TRBV9|.|TRBJ2-1
TGTGCCAGCAGCACCGACAGGAGGAATGAGCAGTTCTTC
CASSTDRRNEQFF
>.|TRBV30|.|TRBJ2-1
TGTGCCTGGAGTGTTGGAGGAACCTACAGTGAGCAGTTCTTC
CAWSVGGTYSEQFF
>once|TRBV28|.|TRBJ2-3
TGTGCCAGCAGTTCTCCGGTATCTCTTCGACACACAGATACGCAGTATTTT
CASSSPVSLRHTDTQYF
>.|TRBV7-9|TRBD1|TRBJ2-1
TGTGCCAGCAGCTTTCGGGGGACAGGCTCCTACAATGAGCAGTTCTTC
CASSFRGTGSYNEQFF
>.|TRBV18|.|TRBJ2-2
TGTGCCAGCTCACCAATCACGGGTACCGGGGAGCTGTTTTTT
CASSPITGTGELFF
>.|TRBV7-3|TRBD2|TRBJ2-1
TGTGCCAGCAGCTTAGAGGGACTAGCGGGAGTCAGTGAGCAGTTCTTC
CASSLEGLAGVSEQFF
>once|TRBV19|TRBD2|TRBJ2-2
TGTGCCAGTAGTAGGGGGGGAGGTAGTACCGGGGAGCTGTTTTTT
CASSRGGGSTGELFF
>.|TRBV10-2|.|TRBJ2-7
TGCGCCAGCAGTGAGGGAGACAGAAGGGCGGACGAGCAGTACTTC
CASSEGDRRADEQYF
>.|TRBV6-4|.|TRBJ2-2
TGTGCCAGCAGTGATCCGGGAAGAAACACCGGGGAGCTGTTTTTT
CASSDPGRNTGELFF
>.|TRBV18|.|TRBJ1-3
TGTGCCAGCTCACCACCAGACCTCTCTGGAAACACCATATATTTT
CASSPPDLSGNTIYF
>.|TRBV4-1|TRBD1|TRBJ1-2
TGCGCCAGCAGTTCCGGAGGGTCAGGGGGTAAGGGTGGCTACACCTTC
CASSSGGSGGKGGYTF
>.|TRBV5-1|TRBD1|TRBJ1-5
TGCGCCAGCAGCACTGGACAGGATCAGCCCCAGCATTTT
CASSTGQDQPQHF
>.|TRBV4-1|TRBD2|TRBJ2-1
TGCGCCAGCAGCCAGGGACCCCTAAGGCGGGAGTTGTCCTACAATGAGCAGTTCTTC
CASSQGPLRRELSYNEQFF
>.|TRBV7-9|.|TRBJ1-2
TGTGCCAGCGGCCTCGCCGGGGGGGATGGCTATGGCTACACCTTC
CASGLAGGDGYGYTF
>.|TRBV18|TRBD2|TRBJ2-3
TGTGCCAGCTCACCACAGAGCGGGAGAACAGATACGCAGTATTTT
CASSPQSGRTDTQYF
>.|TRBV15|.|TRBJ2-7
TGTGCCACCAGCAGAGATCGAGATATTGGCGAGCAGTACTTC
CATSRDRDIGEQYF